The 13 T cell receptor beta chains given below trace back to one sample, sequenced in a study of blood T cell repertoires in COVID-19. Produced via immunoSEQ multiplex PCR; TCRdb's table is partial and in-frame only. The table records around 96,000 clones, more than 90% of them present only once. Material for sequencing was peripheral blood. These receptors all stem from a human donor with active COVID-19. The donor label of this sample is uncertain.

This clone has only a few counts. The chain employs TRBV29-1 and TRBJ1-2; D not resolved. This CDR3 contains 13 residues. Germline assignment: CDR1 SQVTM and CDR2 ANQGSEA. V lost 6 bases and J lost 6, with 17 bases in between. The CDR3 spells CSVVEERVDGYTF. The CDR3 DNA is TGCAGCGTCGTTGAAGAAAGAGTCGATGGCTACACCTTC.

This clone has a single count. J is TRBJ1-5 and V is TRBV2, with D unclear. The V and J ends lost 4 bases and 6 bases respectively, with 16 bases between them. The CDR3 consists of 15 residues. Germline V gene sequence: CDR1 SNHLY, CDR2 FYNNEI. The CDR3 loop reads CASSVLGMGSQPQHF. The DNA for the CDR3 is TGTGCCAGCAGTGTCTTGGGGATGGGGAGTCAGCCCCAGCATTTT.

The J gene is TRBJ2-5, the V gene TRBV15, with TRBD2 matching 7 bases. CDR3 length: 15 residues. V trimming: 0 bases; J trimming: 2 bases; junction bases outside the gene matches: 3. Looked up from germline, CDR1 is LNHNV and CDR2 is YYDKDF (reference sequence). The CDR3 sequence: CATSRDPSGQETQYF. The CDR3, as DNA: TGTGCCACCAGCAGAGATCCTAGCGGACAAGAGACCCAGTACTTC.

The V and J genes are TRBV5-1 and TRBJ2-5, with D perhaps matching TRBD1 (6 bases). The CDR3 spans 14 residues. The V and J ends lost 4 bases and 0 bases respectively, with 10 bases between them. Looked up from germline, CDR1 is SGHRS and CDR2 is YFSETQ. CDR3 region: CASSTGQYQETQYF. In DNA form, the CDR3 reads TGCGCCAGCAGCACAGGACAGTACCAAGAGACCCAGTACTTC.

This clone was found a few times. This chain uses TRBV2 with TRBJ2-7, with a tentative D call TRBD2 (6 bases). Trimming took off 0 bases at V and 4 bases at J, with 13 bases between the two ends. CDR1 is SNHLY, CDR2 FYNNEI, per germline. The CDR3 covers 15 residues. In DNA, the CDR3 is TGTGCCAGCAGTGAAGCGCCCAACGGGAGTTACGAGCAGTACTTC. It translates to CASSEAPNGSYEQYF.

This sequence joins TRBV3-1 (or the pseudogene TRBV3-2) and TRBJ2-7, with TRBD1 matching over 7 bases. This CDR3 has 13 residues. Looked up from germline, CDR1 is LGHDT and CDR2 is YNNKEL (reference sequence). Germline trimming cut 2 bases from V and 6 bases from J; bases unmatched to any gene: 4. This chain's CDR3 is CASSQRQGGEQYF. For the CDR3, the DNA is TGTGCCAGCAGCCAAAGACAGGGCGGCGAGCAGTACTTC.

The chain joins TRBV6-4 to TRBJ1-6; D is possibly TRBD1 (6 bases). Germline V gene data show CDR1 as MRHNA and CDR2 as SNTAGT. This CDR3 is built from 14 residues. The V end lost 10 bases, the J end lost 7 bases, and 17 bases lay between the germline ends. The CDR3: CANRPGHINSPLHF. DNA of the CDR3: TGTGCCAACCGACCGGGACATATAAATTCACCCCTCCACTTT.

The CDR3 DNA is TGTGCCAGCAGCCAAGGGGACAGCACTGAAGCTTTCTTT. This sequence encodes CASSQGDSTEAFF. V and J are TRBV4-2 and TRBJ1-1; 7 bases match TRBD1. V lost 1 base to trimming and J lost 4 bases; unmatched junction nucleotides: 0. The germline gives CDR1 LGHNA, CDR2 YNFKEQ. The CDR3 loop spans 13 amino acids.

The CDR3 loop is CASSPSRVGYTF. CDR3 DNA sequence: TGTGCCAGCAGCCCGTCCAGGGTGGGCTACACCTTC. This chain connects TRBV6-5 to TRBJ1-2, with D tentatively TRBD1 (5 bases). The V and J ends lost 6 bases and 8 bases respectively, with 13 bases between them. From germline, CDR1 is MNHEY and CDR2 SVGAGI. CDR3 size: 12 residues.

This chain links TRBV2 with TRBJ2-1, with D tentatively TRBD2 (6 bases). CDR1 and CDR2 (germline): SNHLY, FYNNEI. This CDR3 is 13 amino acids long. V shed 3 bases and J shed 7 bases, with 10 bases lying between them. This chain's CDR3 is CASSEGLLNEQFF. In DNA form, the CDR3 reads TGTGCCAGCAGTGAGGGACTTCTGAATGAGCAGTTCTTC.

The V and J genes are TRBV3-1 (or the pseudogene TRBV3-2) and TRBJ2-1, with TRBD1 identical over 7 bases. Losses at the gene ends were 4 bases for V and 6 bases for J; bases not matched to a gene: 6. The CDR3 has 14 residues. Germline V gives CDR1 LGHDT, CDR2 YNNKEL (reference sequence). CDR3 DNA: TGTGCCAGCAGCCCGAGGACAGGTAGCAATGAGCAGTTCTTC. This gives the protein CASSPRTGSNEQFF.

V gene TRBV6-5 combines with J gene TRBJ1-1; D is unclear. This CDR3 spans 14 amino acids. Trimming took 6 bases from V and 3 from J, leaving 14 bases between them. The germline gives CDR1 MNHEY, CDR2 SVGAGI. The CDR3 reads CASRRQYGYTEAFF. The CDR3 DNA reads TGTGCCAGCAGGCGGCAGTACGGCTACACTGAAGCTTTCTTT.

The chain is built from TRBV5-1 and TRBJ2-1, with TRBD2 as a possible D gene (6 bases). CDR3 size: 19 residues. Germline V gives CDR1 SGHRS, CDR2 YFSETQ. Trimming took 7 bases from V and 1 from J, leaving 27 bases between them. This chain's CDR3 is CASGKIGSQGAGSYNEQFF. The CDR3 coding sequence is TGCGCCAGCGGGAAGATAGGCAGTCAAGGGGCGGGGTCCTACAATGAGCAGTTCTTC. Complete variable domain (other parts from reference TRBV5-1 and TRBJ2-1): KAGVTQTPRYLIKTRGQQVTLSCSPISGHRSVSWYQQTPGQGLQFLFEYFSETQRNKGNFPGRFSGRQFSNSRSEMNVSTLELGDSALYLCASGKIGSQGAGSYNEQFFGPGTRLTVL.